The clone carrying this TCR beta chain was detected a few times. No antigen is known for it. TCRdb ran MiXCR on the 5' RACE reads and lists one entry per CDR3 protein. Of 500,000 to 650,000 distinct CDR3 sequences listed, roughly a sixth were seen once; the top ten hold roughly 17%. The entry originates in a study of T cells after yellow fever vaccination. Study outcomes and limitations: Weaker in magnitude, the secondary response showed a faster peak on day 5 versus 15.

This TCR was recovered from a man between 18 and 35 years old who received the YFV17D yellow fever vaccine. The sample consisted of PBMCs, taken 5 days after the first yellow fever vaccination.

The chain's CDR3 is CASSQDRFEKLFF. In DNA form, the CDR3 reads TGCGCCAGCAGCCAAGATAGATTTGAAAAACTGTTTTTT. The chain links TRBV4-3 to TRBJ1-4; D gene uncertain. The CDR3 is 13 amino acids. Germline CDR1 is LGHNA and CDR2 is YSLEER. Trimming removed 0 bases at V and 7 bases at J, with 6 bases between.